The present TCR beta chain was sequenced within a study of OX40 agonist ivuxolimab in advanced cancers. TCRdb keeps only in-frame clones here, not all; method: immunoSEQ multiplex PCR. The table lists tens of thousands of clones, approximately 84% of them singletons, with around 4.3% in the top ten. The CDR3 extends over 14 amino acids. V lost 1 base, J lost 2 bases, and 5 bases lay in between. Germline V CDR1 and CDR2: MDHEN, SYDVKM. The chain has TRBV28 and TRBJ2-2; D is undetermined. The TCR was taken from an adult with an advanced solid tumor such as melanoma, head and neck, liver or kidney cancer. Sample: CD4+ or CD8+ T cells sorted from blood, taken in a trial of the OX40 agonist ivuxolimab. The CDR3 is CASSLFGNTGELFF. In DNA form, the CDR3 reads TGTGCCAGCAGTTTATTTGGAAACACCGGGGAGCTGTTTTTT.